This TCR beta chain was retrieved from a study of T cell responses to AZD1222 COVID-19 vaccine. The CDR3 totals 18 residues. From germline, CDR1 is LNHNV and CDR2 YYDKDF (reference sequence). V lost 0 bases and J 0 bases, leaving 16 bases between the germline ends. TCRdb's copy holds only in-frame clones and misses some; the assay was immunoSEQ multiplex PCR. Of more than 95,000 clones listed, 65% to 90% are singletons. Source: peripheral blood, taken 28 days after the second AZD1222 dose. This chain joins TRBV15 and TRBJ2-3; D possibly uses TRBD1 or TRBD2 (5 bases each). The clonotype originates from an adult who received the AZD1222 COVID-19 vaccine. CDR3 region: CATSRDSWQGESTDTQYF. CDR3 DNA: TGTGCCACCAGCAGAGATTCGTGGCAGGGAGAAAGCACAGATACGCAGTATTTT.